The 24 T cell receptor beta chains below were found in one sample sequenced in a study of OX40 agonist ivuxolimab in advanced cancers. The assay was immunoSEQ multiplex PCR, and TCRdb's table has in-frame clones only and misses some. The repertoire consists of over 45,000 clones, with 79% occurring once and the leading ten covering about 1%. The sequenced sample was CD4+ or CD8+ T cells sorted from blood, obtained in a trial of the OX40 agonist ivuxolimab. These receptors were obtained from an adult with an advanced solid tumor such as melanoma, head and neck, liver or kidney cancer.

The chain carries TRBV6-6 and TRBJ2-6; D could derive from TRBD1 or TRBD2 (5 bases each). The CDR3 is 15 residues long. Per germline, CDR1 MNHNY and CDR2 SVGAGI (reference sequence). V lost 6 bases to trimming and J lost 0 bases, with 9 bases between them. The CDR3 sequence is CASRGDFSGANVLTF. As DNA, the CDR3 is TGTGCCAGCAGGGGGGATTTCTCTGGGGCCAACGTCCTGACTTTC.

V gene TRBV5-1 combines with J gene TRBJ1-4; 8 bases are shared with TRBD1. The CDR3 spans 14 residues. CDR1 is SGHRS and CDR2 is YFSETQ in the germline V gene. Trimming removed 4 bases from V and 8 bases from J; junction bases left unmatched: 7. The CDR3 here is CASSPDRENEKLFF. For the CDR3, the DNA is TGCGCCAGCAGCCCGGACAGGGAAAACGAAAAACTGTTTTTT.

The chain recombines TRBV7-8 with TRBJ2-6; 8 bases agree with TRBD2. CDR1 is SGHVS and CDR2 is FQNEAQ in the germline V gene. CDR3 size: 19 residues. Trimming removed 5 bases from V and 0 bases from J; junction bases left unmatched: 12. This CDR3 is CASSLTSGRGVSGANVLTF. The CDR3 DNA sequence: TGTGCCAGCAGCCTAACCAGCGGGAGAGGTGTCTCTGGGGCCAACGTCCTGACTTTC.

This chain joins TRBV30 and TRBJ1-6; D remains ambiguous. In germline, CDR1 is GTSNPN, CDR2 SVGIG (reference sequence). CDR3 length: 15 amino acids. Deletions cut 2 bases from V and 1 base from J, with 9 bases between. The CDR3 DNA reads as TGTGCCTGGAGTACCGGGCAATCCTATAATTCACCCCTCCACTTT. Translation: CAWSTGQSYNSPLHF.

This clone was seen a handful of times. The CDR3 reads CASSLDNRQGTGELFF. In DNA form, the CDR3 reads TGTGCCAGCAGCTTAGATAATCGGCAGGGTACCGGGGAGCTGTTTTTT. The rearrangement joins TRBV11-3 to TRBJ2-2; maybe TRBD1 (5 bases). CDR1 and CDR2 from the germline V gene are SGHNT and YENEEA. The ends were cut back, 0 bases at V and 5 bases at J, with 13 bases in the middle. CDR3 length: 16 amino acids.

The V call is TRBV7-8, the J call TRBJ1-2; 9 positions match TRBD1. Germline CDR1 reads SGHVS; CDR2 reads FQNEAQ. This CDR3 region has 14 residues. Losses at the gene ends were 1 base for V and 8 bases for J; bases not matched to a gene: 5. CDR3 region: CASSLDRGLFGYTF. In nucleotides, the CDR3 is TGTGCCAGCAGCTTAGACAGGGGGCTCTTCGGCTACACCTTC.

CDR3 sequence: CASSTNRDQPQHF. In DNA, the CDR3 is TGTGCCAGTAGTACCAACAGGGATCAGCCCCAGCATTTT. This rearrangement joins TRBV19 to TRBJ1-5; D might be TRBD1 (6 bases). V was cut by 4 bases and J by 5 bases, with 9 bases left in between. Germline lookup yields CDR1 LNHDA and CDR2 SQIVND (reference sequence). CDR3 length: 13 amino acids.

The DNA of the CDR3 is TGTGCCAGCAGCTTAGCCCCGGGACAGGGGAACACCATATATTTT. Its protein is CASSLAPGQGNTIYF. The V gene is TRBV11-2, the J gene TRBJ1-3, with TRBD1 identical over 10 bases. CDR1 and CDR2 from the germline V gene are SGHAT and FQNNGV. CDR3 length: 15 residues. V was clipped by 1 base and J by 7 bases; unmatched bases: 4.

The V call is TRBV29-1, the J call TRBJ1-1; possible D gene TRBD1, 6 bases. The CDR3 is 13 residues long. Germline values: CDR1 SQVTM, CDR2 ANQGSEA. V was shortened by 6 bases and J by 0 bases, with 11 bases between the two germline ends. In DNA, the CDR3 is TGCAGCGTCCACAGGGAATTGAACACTGAAGCTTTCTTT. This sequence encodes CSVHRELNTEAFF. Drawing the rest from reference TRBV29-1 and TRBJ1-1, the complete variable domain is SAVISQKPSRDICQRGTSLTIQCQVDSQVTMMFWYRQQPGQSLTLIATANQGSEATYESGFVIDKFPISRPNLTFSTLTVSNMSPEDSSIYLCSVHRELNTEAFFGQGTRLTVV.

The chain uses TRBV30 and TRBJ1-2, with D possibly being TRBD1 (5 bases). The ends were cut back, 2 bases at V and 2 bases at J, with 15 bases in the middle. The germline V gene encodes CDR1 GTSNPN and CDR2 SVGIG (reference sequence). The CDR3 spans 15 residues. The CDR3 loop is CAWSHSGALNYGYTF. CDR3 coding DNA: TGTGCCTGGAGTCATTCCGGGGCCCTCAACTATGGCTACACCTTC.

This clone was recorded a few times. The CDR3 loop is CASSYSMTDRNQPQHF. In nucleotides, the CDR3 is TGTGCCAGCAGCTACTCCATGACAGACCGCAATCAGCCCCAGCATTTT. This sequence joins TRBV7-8 and TRBJ1-5, with a weak D call TRBD1 (5 bases). CDR1 is SGHVS, CDR2 FQNEAQ, per germline. The CDR3 spans 16 residues. Between the trimmed V and J ends, which lost 4 bases and 2 bases, there was a span of 15 bases.

This clone was observed a few times. J is TRBJ1-5 and V is TRBV5-5; unclear D gene. Germline V lookup: CDR1 SGHKS, CDR2 YYEKEE (reference sequence). The length of the CDR3 is 15 residues. V dropped 1 base and J dropped 0 bases, with 8 bases sitting between them. The CDR3 DNA reads as TGTGCCAGCAGCTTGTCGGGGAATAGCAATCAGCCCCAGCATTTT. Translation gives CASSLSGNSNQPQHF.

The rearrangement uses TRBV6-6 and TRBJ2-6, with D unclear. The V end lost 7 bases, the J end lost 1 base, and 14 bases lay between the germline ends. This CDR3 is built from 16 residues. CDR1 is MNHNY and CDR2 is SVGAGI in the germline V gene (reference sequence). The CDR3 DNA follows: TGTGCCAGCATCAAGGATTTAGGTTCTGGGGCCAACGTCCTGACTTTC. Its protein is CASIKDLGSGANVLTF.

The chain uses TRBV10-3 and TRBJ2-3; perhaps TRBD2 as D (6 bases). V dropped 10 bases and J dropped 0 bases, with 17 bases sitting between them. The CDR3 spans 15 residues. CDR1 is ENHRY and CDR2 is SYGVKD in the germline V gene. CDR3 region: CATLKLGGSTDTQYF. The CDR3 DNA reads TGTGCCACCTTAAAACTGGGGGGTAGCACAGATACGCAGTATTTT.

V is TRBV18 and J is TRBJ2-2; D possibly uses TRBD1 or TRBD2 (5 bases each). V shed 0 bases and J shed 1 base, with 9 bases lying between them. The CDR3 is 16 amino acids. Germline values: CDR1 KGHSH, CDR2 LQKENI. CDR3 DNA: TGTGCCAGCTCACCACCGGGGGACGGGAACACCGGGGAGCTGTTTTTT. This translates into CASSPPGDGNTGELFF.

The chain uses TRBV7-9 and TRBJ1-5; D is perhaps TRBD1 (5 bases). Germline V gene lookup returns CDR1 SEHNR and CDR2 FQNEAQ (reference sequence). V gave up 1 base and J gave up 3 bases, with 10 bases separating them. CDR3 length: 15 amino acids. CDR3 region: CASSLGDGVNQPQHF. DNA of the CDR3: TGTGCCAGCAGCTTAGGGGACGGAGTCAATCAGCCCCAGCATTTT.

The chain has TRBV5-1 and TRBJ1-1; no reliable D call. The CDR3 runs 16 residues. The germline V gene encodes CDR1 SGHRS and CDR2 YFSETQ. Trimming cost V 3 bases and J 0 bases, with 15 bases left between them. This CDR3 is CASSWTWSGMNTEAFF. The CDR3 nucleotides read TGCGCCAGCAGCTGGACTTGGTCAGGCATGAACACTGAAGCTTTCTTT.

This clone was seen only once. V gene TRBV29-1 combines with J gene TRBJ2-1, with D unresolved. The V and J ends lost 4 bases and 2 bases respectively, with 9 bases between them. This CDR3 comprises 13 residues. CDR1 SQVTM and CDR2 ANQGSEA come from the germline V gene. CDR3: CSVGTPTYNEQFF. CDR3 DNA: TGCAGCGTTGGGACCCCGACCTACAATGAGCAGTTCTTC.

The V call is TRBV29-1, the J call TRBJ2-3; D is unresolved. Germline V gives CDR1 SQVTM, CDR2 ANQGSEA. V was cut by 5 bases and J by 0 bases, with 12 bases left in between. This CDR3 has 14 amino acids. Here the CDR3 reads CSVPVGGSTDTQYF. CDR3 coding DNA: TGCAGCGTTCCGGTGGGCGGAAGCACAGATACGCAGTATTTT.

This clone was seen a few times. The chain joins TRBV27 to TRBJ1-4, with 7 bases matching TRBD1. After removal of 6 bases from V and 8 bases from J, the junction contained 12 bases not matched to a gene. The CDR3 is 15 amino acids. Per germline, CDR1 MNHEY and CDR2 SMNVEV (reference sequence). The CDR3 DNA reads TGTGCCAGCAGCTCCCAGGGACAGTCGGAGGAAAAACTGTTTTTT. Amino acid sequence: CASSSQGQSEEKLFF. Variable domain in full (rest from reference TRBV27 and TRBJ1-4): EAQVTQNPRYLITVTGKKLTVTCSQNMNHEYMSWYRQDPGLGLRQIYYSMNVEVTDKGDVPEGYKVSRKEKRNFPLILESPSPNQTSLYFCASSSQGQSEEKLFFGSGTQLSVL.

This rearrangement joins TRBV11-2 to TRBJ2-1; 15 bases line up with TRBD2. CDR3 length: 16 residues. With V trimmed by 3 bases and J by 10 bases, 7 bases remained unmatched. The germline gives CDR1 SGHAT, CDR2 FQNNGV. CDR3 protein: CASSFPGTSGRLEQFF. The CDR3 nucleotides read TGTGCCAGCAGCTTTCCCGGGACTAGCGGGAGGTTAGAGCAGTTCTTC. Drawing the rest from reference TRBV11-2 and TRBJ2-1, the complete variable domain is EAGVAQSPRYKIIEKRQSVAFWCNPISGHATLYWYQQILGQGPKLLIQFQNNGVVDDSQLPKDRFSAERLKGVDSTLKIQPAKLEDSAVYLCASSFPGTSGRLEQFFGPGTRLTVL.

The chain couples TRBV25-1 to TRBJ2-5, with 8 bases lining up with TRBD1. The CDR3 length is 14 residues. The germline V gene encodes CDR1 MGHDK and CDR2 SYGVNS. Unmatched junction bases numbered 2, after V lost 2 bases and J lost 3 bases. The CDR3 sequence: CASSEGQGKETQYF. The CDR3, as DNA: TGTGCCAGCAGTGAAGGACAGGGCAAAGAGACCCAGTACTTC.

The chain joins TRBV6-5 to TRBJ1-4, with unresolved D. CDR3 length equals 13 residues. Germline V gene data show CDR1 as MNHEY and CDR2 as SVGAGI. Trimming cost V 6 bases and J 3 bases, with 8 bases left between them. The CDR3 loop is CASRPIANEKLFF. CDR3 in DNA: TGTGCCAGCAGGCCCATTGCTAATGAAAAACTGTTTTTT.

V gene TRBV20-1 combines with J gene TRBJ1-1; 8 bases are a match to TRBD1. Germline CDR1 reads DFQATT; CDR2 reads SNEGSKA (reference sequence). The CDR3 runs to 11 residues. V shed 2 bases and J 8 bases; nucleotides not matched to a gene: 1. CDR3 nucleotide sequence: TGCAGTGCTAGACGGGACAGGGAAGCTTTCTTT. Translated, it gives CSARRDREAFF.